The 26 T cell receptor beta chains presented below share a single source sample, sequenced in a study of PD-L1 blockade in urothelial cancer. Using immunoSEQ multiplex PCR, the repertoire was profiled, and TCRdb retains in-frame clones only, with some absent. The data show roughly 120,000 clones, approximately 84% seen once. Time point indicated: pretreatment peripheral blood. The sample in question was PBMCs, obtained around atezolizumab (anti-PD-L1) treatment. The receptor set was obtained from a man aged 50 or older with urothelial cancer.

Only one count was recorded for this clone. J is TRBJ2-5 and V is TRBV21-1; the D segment call TRBD1 is taken from the table without a DNA check. TRBV21-1 is a listed pseudogene. The CDR3 has 17 residues. The CDR3 is CASSKMGQGAWGETQYF. Here the CDR3 DNA reads TGTGCCAGCAGCAAAATGGGGCAGGGGGCGTGGGGTGAGACCCAGTACTTC.

The chain combines TRBV11-1 with TRBJ2-5; D remains unclear. From germline, CDR1 is SGHAT and CDR2 FQDESV (reference sequence). CDR3 length equals 15 residues. Trimming removed 5 bases from V and 3 bases from J, with 16 bases in between. As DNA, the CDR3 is TGTGCCAGCAGCCTAAGGCCCGGGTTTAAAGAGACCCAGTACTTC. It specifies CASSLRPGFKETQYF. Based on the CDR3 plus reference TRBV11-1 and TRBJ2-5, the full variable domain is EAEVAQSPRYKITEKSQAVAFWCDPISGHATLYWYRQILGQGPELLVQFQDESVVDDSQLPKDRFSAERLKGVDSTLKIQPAELGDSAMYLCASSLRPGFKETQYFGPGTRLLVL.

The chain employs TRBV28 and TRBJ2-7; 10 bases are shared with TRBD1. Germline trimming cut 6 bases from V and 4 bases from J; bases unmatched to any gene: 6. The V gene's germline CDR1 is MDHEN and CDR2 SYDVKM. There are 14 residues in the CDR3. The CDR3 here is CASRSTGGGYEQYF. DNA for the CDR3: TGTGCCAGCAGATCGACAGGGGGCGGGTACGAGCAGTACTTC.

This clone was seen a handful of times. The V call is TRBV19, the J call TRBJ1-1; D is unresolved. Per the germline V gene, CDR1 is LNHDA and CDR2 is SQIVND (reference sequence). The CDR3 runs to 13 residues. V lost 5 bases to trimming and J lost 4 bases, with 11 bases between them. Here the CDR3 reads CASSSGRGTEAFF. CDR3 nucleotides: TGTGCCAGTAGTTCCGGACGGGGCACTGAAGCTTTCTTT.

The gene calls are TRBV6-6 and TRBJ2-2, with a weak D call TRBD1 (6 bases). The CDR3 loop spans 13 amino acids. CDR1 MNHNY and CDR2 SVGAGI come from the germline V gene (reference sequence). Trimming took 4 bases from V and 6 from J, leaving 9 bases between them. The CDR3 reads CASSSQGPGELFF. The CDR3 nucleotides are TGTGCCAGCAGTTCACAGGGACCCGGGGAGCTGTTTTTT.

V and J are TRBV27 and TRBJ1-5; D is uncertain. The CDR3 is 15 amino acids. V was pared by 0 bases and J by 9 bases, with 15 bases between. CDR1 is MNHEY, CDR2 SMNVEV, per germline (reference sequence). CDR3 residues: CASSLSRVAGVPQHF. The CDR3 DNA reads TGTGCCAGCAGTTTATCTCGGGTCGCCGGTGTGCCCCAGCATTTT.

V usage is TRBV28 and J usage is TRBJ2-3; the D gene is possibly TRBD2 (7 bases). Germline lookup yields CDR1 MDHEN and CDR2 SYDVKM. Trimming removed 8 bases from V and 0 bases from J, with 15 bases in between. The length of the CDR3 is 15 residues. The DNA of the CDR3 is TGTGCCAGCGGGAGGGGGTGGGGAAGCACAGATACGCAGTATTTT. Translated: CASGRGWGSTDTQYF.

Many counts were recorded for this clone. The J gene is TRBJ2-2, the V gene TRBV6-1, with D hard to call. The CDR3 runs to 14 residues. V dropped 4 bases and J dropped 3 bases, with 9 bases sitting between them. Germline values: CDR1 MNHNS, CDR2 SASEGT. The CDR3 protein is CASSATAHTGELFF. The DNA for the CDR3 is TGTGCCAGCAGTGCAACAGCTCACACCGGGGAGCTGTTTTTT.

V usage is TRBV27 and J usage is TRBJ2-5; D is perhaps TRBD1 (5 bases). This CDR3 region has 15 residues. The V end was cut by 5 bases, the J end by 2 bases, with 15 bases between. Germline V lookup: CDR1 MNHEY, CDR2 SMNVEV (reference sequence). DNA of the CDR3: TGTGCCAGCAGTCCCTCAATCGACAGACAAGAGACCCAGTACTTC. Encoded protein: CASSPSIDRQETQYF.

The V and J genes are TRBV7-9 and TRBJ1-1; TRBD1 aligns across 11 bases. The CDR3 has 15 amino acids. V shed 4 bases and J 1 base; nucleotides not matched to a gene: 2. Looked up from germline, CDR1 is SEHNR and CDR2 is FQNEAQ (reference sequence). CDR3 in amino acids: CASSSGQGGNTEAFF. The CDR3 bases are TGTGCCAGCAGCTCGGGACAGGGGGGGAACACTGAAGCTTTCTTT.

This chain connects TRBV28 to TRBJ2-1; D might be TRBD1 (6 bases). CDR3 length: 12 amino acids. Trimming took off 5 bases at V and 12 bases at J, with 14 bases between the two ends. CDR1 is MDHEN and CDR2 is SYDVKM in the germline V gene. The CDR3 loop is CASSTGQYGQFF. The CDR3 DNA follows: TGTGCCAGCAGTACAGGACAGTACGGGCAGTTCTTC.

The chain combines TRBV2 with TRBJ2-2, with 13 bases matching TRBD2. The ends lost 4 bases at V and 7 bases at J; junction bases unmatched: 3. Germline V lookup: CDR1 SNHLY, CDR2 FYNNEI. The CDR3 is 15 residues long. The CDR3 nucleotides are TGTGCCAGCAGTGGGACTAGCGGGAGTATCGGGGAGCTGTTTTTT. It translates to CASSGTSGSIGELFF.

This sequence joins TRBV5-1 and TRBJ2-2; D not resolved. CDR3 length: 13 amino acids. Germline V gene data show CDR1 as SGHRS and CDR2 as YFSETQ. Trimming left V 5 bases short and J 3 bases short, with 8 bases between. The CDR3 DNA reads TGCGCCAGCAGGGAGACCGACACCGGGGAGCTGTTTTTT. This sequence encodes CASRETDTGELFF.

The rearrangement uses TRBV28 and TRBJ2-3, with 16 bases matching TRBD2. CDR3 length: 17 amino acids. Germline-derived CDR1 and CDR2 are MDHEN and SYDVKM. Trimming cost V 7 bases and J 3 bases; bases outside gene matches: 7. The chain's CDR3 is CASTTGTSGRGTDTQYF. DNA for the CDR3: TGTGCCAGCACCACCGGGACTAGCGGGAGGGGGACAGATACGCAGTATTTT.

This clone was observed a single time. The CDR3 loop reads CASRSTGGTYSGANVLTF. As DNA, the CDR3 is TGTGCCAGCAGATCAACAGGGGGCACCTATTCTGGGGCCAACGTCCTGACTTTC. The chain recombines TRBV7-2 with TRBJ2-6, with TRBD1 matching 9 bases. From germline, CDR1 is SGHTA and CDR2 FQGNSA. This CDR3 has 18 amino acids. The V gene end was trimmed by 6 bases and the J gene end by 1 base; junction bases not matched to a gene: 10.

This chain joins TRBV6-1 and TRBJ2-7, with 9 bases fitting TRBD1. Per the germline V gene, CDR1 is MNHNS and CDR2 is SASEGT. The CDR3 is 12 amino acids. J was trimmed by 7 bases and V by 11 bases; bases with no gene match: 9. CDR3 DNA sequence: TGTGCCGTAAACAGGGGGCGCTTAGAGCAGTACTTC. Amino acids: CAVNRGRLEQYF.

The chain couples TRBV7-9 to TRBJ1-1, with D perhaps TRBD1 (5 bases). Germline V CDR1 and CDR2: SEHNR, FQNEAQ (reference sequence). This CDR3 comprises 13 residues. With 4 bases removed from V and 4 bases from J, the gap between germline ends came to 10 bases. The CDR3 is CASSWKGATEAFF. CDR3 bases: TGTGCCAGCAGCTGGAAAGGGGCCACTGAAGCTTTCTTT.

The chain uses TRBV5-1 and TRBJ2-1; no definite D call. V was clipped by 2 bases and J by 2 bases, with 11 bases between them. Germline V gene lookup returns CDR1 SGHRS and CDR2 YFSETQ. The length of the CDR3 is 15 residues. In DNA, the CDR3 is TGCGCCAGCAGCTTTGCGGAACGCACCTACAATGAGCAGTTCTTC. It yields the protein CASSFAERTYNEQFF. The full variable domain, in which reference TRBV5-1 and TRBJ2-1 provide the parts outside the CDR3, is KAGVTQTPRYLIKTRGQQVTLSCSPISGHRSVSWYQQTPGQGLQFLFEYFSETQRNKGNFPGRFSGRQFSNSRSEMNVSTLELGDSALYLCASSFAERTYNEQFFGPGTRLTVL.

CDR3 sequence reads: CASSPTGGGYEQYF. The DNA of the CDR3 is TGTGCCAGCTCACCAACAGGGGGGGGCTACGAGCAGTACTTC. The J gene is TRBJ2-7, the V gene TRBV18, with a possible D match to TRBD1 (8 bases). Germline loops: CDR1 KGHSH, CDR2 LQKENI. V dropped 2 bases and J dropped 3 bases, with 11 bases sitting between them. CDR3 length equals 14 residues.

The chain combines TRBV5-4 with TRBJ2-3, with TRBD2 as a possible D gene (6 bases). This CDR3 has 16 residues. Germline V gene lookup returns CDR1 SGHNT and CDR2 YYREEE (reference sequence). Trimming stripped 4 bases from V and 6 bases from J, with 21 bases between. The CDR3 protein is CASSTPTRSNRDTQYF. The CDR3, as DNA: TGTGCCAGCAGCACCCCGACTAGGTCTAATAGGGATACGCAGTATTTT. Using reference TRBV5-4 and TRBJ2-3 for the parts outside the CDR3, the full variable domain is ETGVTQSPTHLIKTRGQQVTLRCSSQSGHNTVSWYQQALGQGPQFIFQYYREEENGRGNFPPRFSGLQFPNYSSELNVNALELDDSALYLCASSTPTRSNRDTQYFGPGTRLTVL.

Of note for this clone: The junction does not match germline at one end; this may be a read error. This chain uses TRBV7-7 with TRBJ1-3; tentatively, D is TRBD1 (6 bases). The CDR3 spans 15 residues. The germline CDR1 and CDR2 sequences are SSHAT and FNYEAQ (reference sequence). CDR3 coding DNA: TGTGCTAGCAGCCCAAGGACAGACTCTGGAAACACCATATATTTT. It is translated as CASSPRTDSGNTIYF.

The chain couples TRBV5-6 to TRBJ2-1, with 7 bases matching TRBD1. The CDR3 totals 16 residues. Germline loops: CDR1 SGHDT, CDR2 YYEEEE. V shed 1 base and J 4 bases; nucleotides not matched to a gene: 8. The CDR3 nucleotides are TGTGCCAGCAGCTTGACAGGGGCCGTTCGGTACAATGAGCAGTTCTTC. This translates into CASSLTGAVRYNEQFF.

The V call is TRBV28, the J call TRBJ2-2, with 9 bases identical to TRBD2. The CDR3 spans 14 residues. The germline V gene encodes CDR1 MDHEN and CDR2 SYDVKM. Germline trimming cut 3 bases from V and 5 bases from J; bases unmatched to any gene: 1. CDR3 DNA sequence: TGTGCCAGCAGTTTGGGACTAGCAACCGGGGAGCTGTTTTTT. It yields the protein CASSLGLATGELFF.

The rearrangement links TRBV2 to TRBJ1-2, with TRBD1 as a possible D gene (6 bases). This CDR3 contains 16 residues. Germline CDR1 is SNHLY and CDR2 is FYNNEI. V lost 5 bases to trimming and J lost 1 base, with 17 bases between them. CDR3 nucleotides: TGTGCCAGCAGTAAGCTCAGCCGGGACAATAACTATGGCTACACCTTC. Translation gives CASSKLSRDNNYGYTF.

This clone was seen only a few times. The rearrangement joins TRBV29-1 to TRBJ2-7; 9 nucleotides line up with TRBD1. Germline V gene data show CDR1 as SQVTM and CDR2 as ANQGSEA. With V trimmed by 7 bases and J by 4 bases, 5 bases remained unmatched. This CDR3 region has 12 residues. This CDR3 reads CSATGTGYEQYF. The CDR3 DNA is TGCAGCGCAACCGGGACAGGGTACGAGCAGTACTTC.

This sequence joins TRBV4-2 and TRBJ2-7; tentative D call: TRBD1 (6 bases). The germline gives CDR1 LGHNA, CDR2 YNFKEQ. The V end lost 2 bases, the J end lost 2 bases, and 10 bases lay between the germline ends. This CDR3 is built from 14 residues. CDR3 residues: CASSQRTATYEQYF. The CDR3, as DNA: TGTGCCAGCAGCCAAAGGACAGCCACCTACGAGCAGTACTTC.